The T cell receptor (beta chain) under discussion was sequenced for a study of regulatory T cells in long-lasting Graves disease. Study in general: Under 3 months of antithyroid drugs had been taken by newly diagnosed Graves' patients. Study findings and constraints: The researchers studied only peripheral blood, not thyroid tissue.

According to the study, TCR beta libraries were built with iRepertoire HTBI primers and CDR3-region Arm-PCR. Under the authors' procedure: The samples included around 60 TRBV and 14 TRBJ segments. MiXCR, run by TCRdb on the multiplex PCR reads, gives a single entry per CDR3 protein. The V and J calls follow TCRdb's processing rather than the paper's. The table shows about 620,000 distinct CDR3 sequences, with 16% occurring only once. Time point defined: newly diagnosed GD, antithyroid drugs for less than 3 months. Following extraction of RNA from PBMCs, that RNA was used to make the TCR library. Only a few counts were recorded for this clonotype. Its target is unknown. Germline values: CDR1 SGHVS, CDR2 FQNEAQ. The CDR3 runs to 14 residues. Trimming removed 3 bases at V and 10 bases at J, with 17 bases between. This sample also belongs to another study, concerning T cells in Graves' hyperthyroidism and ophthalmopathy. That study adds: A model built on 13 V-J features separated ophthalmopathy from stable hyperthyroidism.

This sequence joins TRBV7-8 and TRBJ2-3; D is undetermined. Sequenced material: peripheral blood mononuclear cells (PBMCs), taken at new diagnosis, from a patient treated with antithyroid drugs. The clonotype was recovered from a woman in her 30s with Graves disease. The CDR3 DNA sequence: TGTGCCAGCAGCTTTCAATTGGTGTATTCTCCGCAGTATTTT. Translating it yields CASSFQLVYSPQYF.